This entry is about one TCR beta chain. This sample was included in a study of shared clonotypes between healthy human individuals. Trimming cost V 0 bases and J 2 bases; bases outside gene matches: 9. The CDR3 covers 17 residues. Germline V lookup: CDR1 SGDLS, CDR2 YYNGEE. Profiling relied on immunoSEQ multiplex PCR, and the TCRdb table lists in-frame clones only, not all of them. The sample has 2.3 million or so clones, more than 80% seen once. Sequences were obtained from naive CD4+ T cells from PBMCs. Subset noted: CD45RA+ positively selected. J is TRBJ1-2 and V is TRBV9; TRBD1 agrees at 8 bases. This TCR was recovered from a man aged 18 to 30 in good health. Some clones in this sample may be carry-over from other donors' samples. The CDR3 loop is CASSVGGGRGQNYGYTF. The CDR3 region has the DNA TGTGCCAGCAGCGTAGGGGGTGGCAGGGGGCAAAACTATGGCTACACCTTC.